These 6 T cell receptor beta chains were sequenced from one sample in a study of T cells in Graves' hyperthyroidism and ophthalmopathy (dated by TCRdb to about 2019). The library was generated by multiplex PCR. This sample was sequenced with an Illumina HiSeq 2000. The TCR beta CDR3 regions were amplified from RNA transcripts. For the first round of RT-PCR on the TCR CDR3, the HTBI primer set was used together with the Qiagen OneStep RT-PCR kit. TCRdb reanalyzed the raw reads on its own, using fastp at Q25 for trimming and MiXCR for clone calling, and kept in-frame beta chains. Rows merge per CDR3 protein into single entries with the most common DNA and genes. Across this sample there are 20,000 to 30,000 distinct CDR3 sequences, with about half seen only once. In total, the top ten clones hold about 25% of the sample. Input material: blood. The receptors here all came from a woman aged 40-49 years with Graves' hyperthyroidism that later progressed to Graves' ophthalmopathy.

The chain combines TRBV20-1 with TRBJ2-3; D call uncertain. The CDR3 sequence is 14 residues long. The V gene lost 5 bases and the J gene lost 0 bases, with 12 bases spanning the gap. Germline V CDR1 and CDR2: DFQATT, SNEGSKA (reference sequence). The CDR3 region is CSAWVFGSTDTQYF. The DNA of the CDR3 is TGCAGTGCTTGGGTCTTCGGAAGCACAGATACGCAGTATTTT.

J is TRBJ2-2 and V is TRBV19, with no clear D. This CDR3 has 13 amino acids. Germline V gives CDR1 LNHDA, CDR2 SQIVND (reference sequence). The V end was cut by 3 bases, the J end by 7 bases, with 9 bases between. CDR3: CASSIGWGGELFF. The CDR3, as DNA: TGTGCCAGTAGTATCGGGTGGGGCGGGGAGCTGTTTTTT.

This clonotype was detected many times. The chain uses TRBV13 and TRBJ2-1, with 10 nucleotides matching TRBD2. Trimming took 6 bases from V and 9 from J; bases not matched to a gene: 5. This CDR3 has 13 amino acids. Germline CDR1 reads PRHDT; CDR2 reads FYEKMQ (reference sequence). CDR3 sequence (DNA): TGTGCCAGCAGGCTAGCGGGAGCACGTGAGCAGTTCTTC. This sequence encodes CASRLAGAREQFF.

The V call is TRBV20-1, the J call TRBJ2-3, with 12 bases aligning to TRBD1. Germline assignment: CDR1 DFQATT and CDR2 SNEGSKA (reference sequence). This CDR3 region has 15 residues. With V trimmed by 4 bases and J by 8 bases, 10 bases remained unmatched. CDR3 DNA sequence: TGCAGTGCTACCCGAACGGGACAGGGGGCTGGTACGCAGTATTTT. This sequence encodes CSATRTGQGAGTQYF.

This chain connects TRBV20-1 to TRBJ2-1, with D unclear. The CDR3 runs 11 residues. In germline, CDR1 is DFQATT, CDR2 SNEGSKA (reference sequence). Trimming took 6 bases from V and 13 from J, leaving 16 bases between them. CDR3 region: CSAPATGRQFF. CDR3 in DNA: TGCAGTGCACCCGCCACGGGTCGTCAGTTCTTC.

By its share, this clonotype is medium-sized. The CDR3 DNA follows: TGTGCCAGCAGTTTAGTCTACGAGCAGTACTTC. The encoded protein is CASSLVYEQYF. The V gene is TRBV12-3 or TRBV12-4, the J gene TRBJ2-7; unclear D gene. Trimming pared 1 base from V and 3 bases from J, leaving 1 base between. The CDR3 length is 11 residues.